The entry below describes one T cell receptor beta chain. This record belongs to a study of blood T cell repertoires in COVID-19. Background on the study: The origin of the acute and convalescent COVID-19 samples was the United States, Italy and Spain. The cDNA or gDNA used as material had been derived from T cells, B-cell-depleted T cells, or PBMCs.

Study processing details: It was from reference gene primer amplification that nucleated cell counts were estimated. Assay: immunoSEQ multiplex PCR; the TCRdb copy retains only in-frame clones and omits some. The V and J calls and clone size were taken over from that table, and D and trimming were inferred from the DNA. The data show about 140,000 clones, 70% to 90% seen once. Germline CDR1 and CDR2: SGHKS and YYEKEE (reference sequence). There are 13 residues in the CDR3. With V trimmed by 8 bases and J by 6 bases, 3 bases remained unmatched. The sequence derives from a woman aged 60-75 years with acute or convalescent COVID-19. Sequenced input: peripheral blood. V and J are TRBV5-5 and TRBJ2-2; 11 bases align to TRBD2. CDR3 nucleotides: TGTGCCAGTAGCGGGGGGGCCCCCGGGGAGCTGTTTTTT. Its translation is CASSGGAPGELFF.